This is a list of T cell receptor beta chains from one sample in a study of identical twins' blood T cells. TCRdb itself ran the 5' RACE reads through MiXCR, one entry per CDR3 protein. The top ten clones hold about 6% of a sample with 350,000 to 400,000 distinct CDR3 sequences, 25% to 35% of them seen once. Material: PBMCs. The source is a woman between 18 and 55 years old in good health. Both conserved end residues are part of each CDR3. D genes are given only for firm matches. Part of the rows lack a size; the others show once, few, many or a class for expanded clones.

cdr3_nt cdr3_aa cdr3_length clone_size d_call j_call v_call
TGTGCCATCAGTGCGGACACCTATGGCTACACCTTC CAISADTYGYTF 12 NA NA TRBJ1-2 TRBV10-3
TGCAGTGCTGCAGGGGGCTTGGGCGAAAAACTGTTTTTT CSAAGGLGEKLFF 13 few TRBD1 TRBJ1-4 TRBV20-1
TGTGCCAGCCGATCTGGAGCGGACCAAGAGACCCAGTACTTC CASRSGADQETQYF 14 NA NA TRBJ2-5 TRBV6-6
TGTGCCACCAAGGAGGGCCGGTACACCGGGGAGCTGTTTTTT CATKEGRYTGELFF 14 NA NA TRBJ2-2 TRBV27
TGTGCCAGCAGCTTCTTACAGGCCGAAGAGACCCAGTACTTC CASSFLQAEETQYF 14 NA NA TRBJ2-5 TRBV11-2
TGTGCCAGCAGCTTAGTGGCTAACTTGGCTGAGCAGTTCTTC CASSLVANLAEQFF 14 NA NA TRBJ2-1 TRBV7-9
TGTGCCAGCAGCCCTGTACTAGGGAACACTGAAGCTTTCTTT CASSPVLGNTEAFF 14 few NA TRBJ1-1 TRBV14
TGCAGTGTAAGACGGGAGTTTAATGAAAAACTGTTTTTT CSVRREFNEKLFF 13 NA NA TRBJ1-4 TRBV20-1
TGTGCCAGCAGCCACGGCGGGACACTAGTCTACGAGCAGTACTTC CASSHGGTLVYEQYF 15 NA NA TRBJ2-7 TRBV3-1
TGTGCCAGCAGCGTAGCGGTACAGGGGACTGAAGCTTTCTTT CASSVAVQGTEAFF 14 few TRBD1 TRBJ1-1 TRBV9
TGTGCCAGCAGCGTTTCCTCAGGGACAGGGGAGCAGTTCTTC CASSVSSGTGEQFF 14 NA TRBD1 TRBJ2-1 TRBV9
TGCAGCGCAGGGACATCCTACGAGCAGTACTTC CSAGTSYEQYF 11 NA NA TRBJ2-7 TRBV29-1
TGCGCCAGCAGCTTGGCAGGGGATGGCTACACCTTC CASSLAGDGYTF 12 few NA TRBJ1-2 TRBV5-1
TGTGGGGCTTATGGAAATGGCTACACCTTC CGAYGNGYTF 10 many NA TRBJ1-2 TRBV6-6
TGTGCCAGCAGCTTAGAGCCCCCGGGACAGGGGTTCGGCGGAAAACTGTTTTTT CASSLEPPGQGFGGKLFF 18 NA TRBD1 TRBJ1-4 TRBV7-8
TGCAGTGCCCGCCCCCACTTTGGACCCGGGGAGCTGTTTTTT CSARPHFGPGELFF 14 NA NA TRBJ2-2 TRBV20-1
TGCAGTGCTAGAGGCCTACTAGCGGGACATTACGAGCAGTACTTC CSARGLLAGHYEQYF 15 few TRBD2 TRBJ2-7 TRBV20-1
TGCAGTGCTCCGGGAAAGAGGTTTGGACAGCCCCAGCATTTT CSAPGKRFGQPQHF 14 NA NA TRBJ1-5 TRBV20-1
TGTGCCAGCTCACCAACGGGACAGAGTTCTGGAAACACCATATATTTT CASSPTGQSSGNTIYF 16 NA TRBD1 TRBJ1-3 TRBV18
TGTGCCAGCAGTAATTGGGACATTGAGCAGTTCTTC CASSNWDIEQFF 12 NA NA TRBJ2-1 TRBV6-1
TGTGCCAGCAGTGAAGGAGGCGAGATTGCTCGGACCAATCAGCCCCAGCATTTT CASSEGGEIARTNQPQHF 18 NA NA TRBJ1-5 TRBV6-1
TGTGCCAGCAGCCCCGGGCGGGTTATTGGCTACACCTTC CASSPGRVIGYTF 13 many NA TRBJ1-2 TRBV12-3/TRBV12-4
TGTGCCAGCTCCCCAGGGTTGGCTAATGAAAAACTGTTTTTT CASSPGLANEKLFF 14 NA NA TRBJ1-4 TRBV7-2
TGCGCCAGCAGCCCCGACACCTATAGCAATCAGCCCCAGCATTTT CASSPDTYSNQPQHF 15 NA NA TRBJ1-5 TRBV5-1
TGCGCCAGCTGGGGACGGGAGAACACTGAAGCTTTCTTT CASWGRENTEAFF 13 NA NA TRBJ1-1 TRBV5-1
TGCAGCGTCTCGGTGGTCTATGAGCAGTTCTTC CSVSVVYEQFF 11 NA NA TRBJ2-1 TRBV29-1
TGTGCCAGCAGTTTCGGTCCCGGGGGAGAGGACTTTACACACTCCTACGAGCAGTACTTC CASSFGPGGEDFTHSYEQYF 20 few NA TRBJ2-7 TRBV12-3/TRBV12-4
TGTGCCAGCAGTATTCGACTAGATGGTCCCCACGAGCAGTACTTC CASSIRLDGPHEQYF 15 NA NA TRBJ2-7 TRBV6-5
TGCAGTGCTAGAGATCTGGCGGTTTCGGGCTATGGCTACACCTTC CSARDLAVSGYGYTF 15 few NA TRBJ1-2 TRBV20-1
TGCGCCAGCAGCGATCAGTCGAACACCGGGGAGCTGTTTTTT CASSDQSNTGELFF 14 few NA TRBJ2-2 TRBV5-1
TGTGCCAGCAGCCAACTGGGACAGTCAAAGGCTTTCTTT CASSQLGQSKAFF 13 many TRBD1 TRBJ1-1 TRBV3-1
TGTGCCAGCAGCTTAGTCTGGGCGGAAACAGATACGCAGTATTTT CASSLVWAETDTQYF 15 few NA TRBJ2-3 TRBV7-2
TGTGCCAGCAGTAACAGGGTTAGCAATCAGCCCCAGCATTTT CASSNRVSNQPQHF 14 many NA TRBJ1-5 TRBV12-3/TRBV12-4
TGTGCCAGCAGCTTGGTGATCGGGGGCTCTGGAAACACCATATATTTT CASSLVIGGSGNTIYF 16 few NA TRBJ1-3 TRBV7-9
TGCGCCAGCAGCTTCGAAGCGGGGTTTGGCAAAAACATTCAGTACTTC CASSFEAGFGKNIQYF 16 NA TRBD2 TRBJ2-4 TRBV5-1
TGTGCCAGCAGTTTAGGTCCCCCCTACGAGCAGTACTTC CASSLGPPYEQYF 13 once NA TRBJ2-7 TRBV27
TGCGCCAGCAGCTTGGTTCCCGATGAGCAGTTCTTC CASSLVPDEQFF 12 few NA TRBJ2-1 TRBV5-1
TGTGCCAGTAGTCCCTCGACAGGGGGGCACCGGGAGCTGTTTTTT CASSPSTGGHRELFF 15 few TRBD1 TRBJ2-2 TRBV19
TGTGCCAGCAGTTACTCGATCGGGACAGCTTATGGCTACACCTTC CASSYSIGTAYGYTF 15 few TRBD1 TRBJ1-2 TRBV6-6
TGTGCCTGTAGGGGGGAGACCGGGGAGCTGTTTTTT CACRGETGELFF 12 NA NA TRBJ2-2 TRBV6-5
TGCGCCAGCAGGGCACCAGGGTTAGCTGAAGCTTTCTTT CASRAPGLAEAFF 13 NA NA TRBJ1-1 TRBV10-2
TGCGCCAGCAGCCTTCAGGGGTCCTACAATGAGCAGTTCTTC CASSLQGSYNEQFF 14 NA NA TRBJ2-1 TRBV5-1